Each of the 26 T cell receptor beta chains below was sequenced from the same sample in a study of OX40 agonist ivuxolimab in advanced cancers. TCRdb keeps only in-frame clones here, not all; method: immunoSEQ multiplex PCR. The data show some 38,000 clones, roughly 87% seen once. Specimen: CD4+ or CD8+ T cells sorted from blood, collected in a trial of the OX40 agonist ivuxolimab. Receptors were obtained from an adult with an advanced solid tumor such as melanoma, head and neck, liver or kidney cancer.

V gene TRBV27 combines with J gene TRBJ1-5; D remains ambiguous. The germline V gene has CDR1 MNHEY and CDR2 SMNVEV (reference sequence). There are 17 residues in the CDR3. V lost 0 bases and J lost 0, with 12 bases in between. The CDR3: CASSLSAQTYSNQPQHF. The CDR3, as DNA: TGTGCCAGCAGTTTATCGGCACAGACTTATAGCAATCAGCCCCAGCATTTT.

The rearrangement joins TRBV30 to TRBJ2-7, with TRBD1 as a possible D gene (5 bases). The CDR3 sequence is 16 residues long. Trimming pared 1 base from V and 1 base from J, leaving 17 bases between. Germline CDR1 reads GTSNPN; CDR2 reads SVGIG (reference sequence). The DNA of the CDR3 is TGTGCCTGGAGTGGGGCCCCTTCGACAGAATCCTACGAGCAGTACTTC. This sequence encodes CAWSGAPSTESYEQYF.

The gene calls are TRBV4-1 and TRBJ2-1; D call uncertain. The CDR3 length is 13 residues. Between the trimmed V and J ends, which lost 1 base and 5 bases, there was a span of 6 bases. CDR1 and CDR2 from the germline V gene are MGHRA and YSYEKL. The CDR3 reads CASSQGTNNEQFF. As DNA, the CDR3 is TGCGCCAGCAGCCAAGGCACTAACAATGAGCAGTTCTTC.

This chain links TRBV29-1 with TRBJ1-1; 10 bases agree with TRBD1. The CDR3 runs 15 residues. The V and J ends lost 7 bases and 0 bases, in that order; junction bases with no gene match: 8. The germline V gene encodes CDR1 SQVTM and CDR2 ANQGSEA. The CDR3 loop is CSGQGANGMNTEAFF. DNA for the CDR3: TGCAGCGGACAGGGGGCTAACGGGATGAACACTGAAGCTTTCTTT.

The rearrangement uses TRBV19 and TRBJ2-1; D gene unclear. This CDR3 has 15 residues. V shed 4 bases and J shed 6 bases, with 16 bases lying between them. The germline gives CDR1 LNHDA, CDR2 SQIVND (reference sequence). CDR3 sequence: CASSRDPAFINEQFF. DNA for the CDR3: TGTGCCAGTAGTAGGGATCCCGCCTTTATCAATGAGCAGTTCTTC.

This clone was detected only once. V gene TRBV13 combines with J gene TRBJ2-1; D remains unclear. Trimming left V 2 bases short and J 8 bases short, with 4 bases between. Germline V gene lookup returns CDR1 PRHDT and CDR2 FYEKMQ (reference sequence). There are 11 residues in the CDR3. CDR3 sequence: CASSLTYEQFF. The CDR3 nucleotides are TGTGCCAGCAGCTTAACCTATGAGCAGTTCTTC.

In DNA, the CDR3 is TGCGCCAGCAGCCGAAGTAGGGCGGCGGCAGAGACCCAGTACTTC. This codes for CASSRSRAAAETQYF. The chain uses TRBV4-1 and TRBJ2-5; D is unresolved. CDR1 is MGHRA, CDR2 YSYEKL, per germline. V dropped 4 bases and J dropped 4 bases, with 16 bases sitting between them. This CDR3 spans 15 amino acids.

This sequence joins TRBV4-3 and TRBJ2-4; TRBD2 matches 8 bases. The CDR3 loop spans 16 amino acids. The germline gives CDR1 LGHNA, CDR2 YSLEER. Trimming removed 3 bases from V and 0 bases from J; junction bases left unmatched: 4. In nucleotides, the CDR3 is TGCGCCAGCAGCCACGGAGCGGGGGTAGCCAAAAACATTCAGTACTTC. Amino acids: CASSHGAGVAKNIQYF.

The V call is TRBV27, the J call TRBJ2-1, with 8 positions matching TRBD2. The CDR3 loop spans 14 amino acids. Germline V CDR1 and CDR2: MNHEY, SMNVEV (reference sequence). The trim removed 5 bases at V and 6 bases at J, leaving 6 bases unmatched. CDR3 nucleotides: TGTGCCAGCAGTATATGGACTAGCAGCAATGAGCAGTTCTTC. Protein: CASSIWTSSNEQFF.

V usage is TRBV27 and J usage is TRBJ1-6, with 7 bases that match TRBD1. CDR3 length equals 14 residues. With 4 bases clipped from V and 9 bases from J, the junction kept 6 bases outside the gene matches. From germline, CDR1 is MNHEY and CDR2 SMNVEV (reference sequence). The DNA of the CDR3 is TGTGCCAGCAGTTACGCAGGGGGAGGTTCACCCCTCCACTTT. This gives the protein CASSYAGGGSPLHF.

The chain uses TRBV27 and TRBJ2-3, with D perhaps being TRBD1 or TRBD2 (5 bases each). The ends were cut back, 1 base at V and 2 bases at J, with 7 bases in the middle. The CDR3 spans 14 residues. Looked up from germline, CDR1 is MNHEY and CDR2 is SMNVEV (reference sequence). The CDR3 is CASSLWGPTDTQYF. CDR3 in DNA: TGTGCCAGCAGTTTATGGGGACCCACAGATACGCAGTATTTT.

The chain uses TRBV5-6 and TRBJ2-3; tentatively, D is TRBD2 (6 bases). Germline V CDR1 and CDR2: SGHDT, YYEEEE. Trimming took off 0 bases at V and 3 bases at J, with 17 bases between the two ends. CDR3 length equals 17 residues. CDR3 residues: CASSLANGGEWTDTQYF. For the CDR3, the DNA is TGTGCCAGCAGCTTGGCCAATGGAGGGGAGTGGACAGATACGCAGTATTTT.

For the CDR3, the DNA is TGTGCCAGCAGCCAGAAGGGACTAGCGGGAGGCTCCTACGAGCAGTACTTC. Translation gives CASSQKGLAGGSYEQYF. This rearrangement joins TRBV14 to TRBJ2-7, with 15 bases lining up with TRBD2. V trimming: 3 bases; J trimming: 0 bases; junction bases outside the gene matches: 3. Per the germline V gene, CDR1 is SGHDN and CDR2 is FVKESK. This CDR3 spans 17 amino acids.

This clone has a handful of counts. This chain joins TRBV15 and TRBJ1-1; 7 nucleotides line up with TRBD1. The trim removed 5 bases at V and 3 bases at J, leaving 9 bases unmatched. The CDR3 consists of 15 residues. The V gene's germline CDR1 is LNHNV and CDR2 YYDKDF (reference sequence). CDR3 bases: TGTGCCACCAGCGTGAGGGGGCGTGTTGACACTGAAGCTTTCTTT. Protein product: CATSVRGRVDTEAFF.

The chain is built from TRBV4-3 and TRBJ1-2; no firm D call. Germline V gene sequence: CDR1 LGHNA, CDR2 YSLEER. This CDR3 is built from 14 residues. Trimming cost V 0 bases and J 2 bases, with 7 bases left between them. CDR3 coding DNA: TGCGCCAGCAGCCAAGACAGGTTCAACTATGGCTACACCTTC. This translates into CASSQDRFNYGYTF.

The gene calls are TRBV2 and TRBJ2-7; weak D call: TRBD1 (6 bases). The CDR3 is 14 residues long. Trimming removed 5 bases at V and 1 base at J, with 12 bases between. Germline V gene sequence: CDR1 SNHLY, CDR2 FYNNEI. CDR3: CASSQWTASYEQYF. CDR3 in DNA: TGTGCCAGCAGTCAATGGACAGCTTCCTACGAGCAGTACTTC.

V and J are TRBV19 and TRBJ2-6; D may be TRBD1 (6 bases). This CDR3 comprises 15 residues. Germline V gene sequence: CDR1 LNHDA, CDR2 SQIVND (reference sequence). V was trimmed by 4 bases and J by 2 bases, leaving 9 bases between them. CDR3 in amino acids: CASSTTGTGANVLTF. The CDR3 region has the DNA TGTGCCAGTAGTACCACAGGGACTGGGGCCAACGTCCTGACTTTC.

V gene TRBV19 combines with J gene TRBJ2-7; 9 nucleotides match TRBD1. V trimming: 5 bases; J trimming: 5 bases; junction bases outside the gene matches: 7. The CDR3 has 14 residues. Germline CDR1 is LNHDA and CDR2 is SQIVND (reference sequence). The CDR3 here is CASSPHDRGNEQYF. The DNA for the CDR3 is TGTGCCAGTAGTCCCCATGACAGGGGGAACGAGCAGTACTTC.

The chain has TRBV7-6 and TRBJ2-3; 10 bases are shared with TRBD2. From germline, CDR1 is SGHVS and CDR2 FNYEAQ. CDR3 length equals 18 residues. Trimming removed 3 bases from V and 1 base from J; junction bases left unmatched: 10. The CDR3 loop reads CASSFFSGGADGTDTQYF. The CDR3 DNA reads as TGTGCCAGCAGCTTTTTCAGCGGGGGGGCGGACGGCACAGATACGCAGTATTTT.

This clone was seen once. This sequence joins TRBV11-2 and TRBJ1-4, with D perhaps matching TRBD1 (5 bases). This CDR3 spans 15 amino acids. The germline CDR1 and CDR2 sequences are SGHAT and FQNNGV. The V end lost 4 bases, the J end lost 3 bases, and 12 bases lay between the germline ends. CDR3 DNA: TGTGCCAGCAGCTCAGAAGGGGAAGCTAATGAAAAACTGTTTTTT. Translation: CASSSEGEANEKLFF.

The rearrangement links TRBV4-3 to TRBJ1-2, with D tentatively TRBD1 (6 bases). V lost 4 bases and J lost 5, with 17 bases in between. The CDR3 has 15 amino acids. Germline-derived CDR1 and CDR2 are LGHNA and YSLEER. The CDR3 protein is CASSPRATGPYGYTF. The CDR3 DNA is TGCGCCAGCAGCCCCCGAGCCACAGGGCCTTATGGCTACACCTTC.

The rearrangement uses TRBV19 and TRBJ2-6; D unclear. The ends were cut back, 6 bases at V and 2 bases at J, with 11 bases in the middle. Per the germline V gene, CDR1 is LNHDA and CDR2 is SQIVND (reference sequence). The CDR3 runs to 15 residues. DNA for the CDR3: TGTGCCAGTAGGTTTGGAAGGGCTGGGGCCAACGTCCTGACTTTC. It codes for CASRFGRAGANVLTF. Full variable domain (rest looked up from reference TRBV19 and TRBJ2-6): DGGITQSPKYLFRKEGQNVTLSCEQNLNHDAMYWYRQDPGQGLRLIYYSQIVNDFQKGDIAEGYSVSREKKESFPLTVTSAQKNPTAFYLCASRFGRAGANVLTFGAGSRLTVL.

Written as DNA, the CDR3 is TGTGCCAGCAGTTTGACAGGGCTTACTGAAGCTTTCTTT. Translating it yields CASSLTGLTEAFF. The chain links TRBV27 to TRBJ1-1, with 7 nucleotides matching TRBD1. From germline, CDR1 is MNHEY and CDR2 SMNVEV (reference sequence). The CDR3 has 13 amino acids. V was clipped by 3 bases and J by 5 bases; unmatched bases: 3.

The chain has TRBV29-1 and TRBJ2-7; D is undetermined. Per germline, CDR1 SQVTM and CDR2 ANQGSEA. The V end lost 2 bases, the J end lost 5 bases, and 13 bases lay between the germline ends. CDR3 length: 13 amino acids. CDR3 protein: CSVELHGNNEQYF. CDR3 sequence (DNA): TGCAGCGTTGAACTACATGGTAACAACGAGCAGTACTTC.

The genes are TRBV10-3 and TRBJ2-3, with D hard to call. This CDR3 is built from 12 residues. Germline V gene data show CDR1 as ENHRY and CDR2 as SYGVKD. Trimming left V 6 bases short and J 2 bases short, with 6 bases between. The CDR3 sequence: CAISHTTDTQYF. The CDR3 nucleotides read TGTGCCATCAGCCATACCACAGATACGCAGTATTTT.

The chain combines TRBV27 with TRBJ1-3; D possibly corresponds to TRBD1 (6 bases). V was clipped by 2 bases and J by 0 bases, with 8 bases between them. The germline CDR1 and CDR2 sequences are MNHEY and SMNVEV (reference sequence). This CDR3 spans 15 amino acids. This CDR3 is CASSLDRTSGNTIYF. CDR3 nucleotide sequence: TGTGCCAGCAGTTTAGACAGGACCTCTGGAAACACCATATATTTT.